The T cell receptor (beta chain) described here comes from a study of hypomethylating agent response in myelodysplastic syndrome. Study-wide findings and caveats: More novel clonotypes appeared in responders; more contracted clonotypes appeared in non-responders after treatment. The cohort was small, with only ten to twelve patients analyzed.

Profiled with immunoSEQ multiplex PCR; TCRdb holds only in-frame clones, not every one. The sample includes about 5,100 clones, 70% to 90% of them seen just once. As concerns this clone: Its specificity is not known.

V lost 5 bases and J lost 3, with 14 bases in between. The V gene's germline CDR1 is SGDLS and CDR2 YYNGEE. The CDR3 has 15 residues. The source of this sequence is a human donor with myelodysplastic syndrome. Sequencing was performed on bone marrow, taken before or after starting hypomethylating agent treatment for myelodysplastic syndrome (not recorded which). V and J are TRBV9 and TRBJ1-4, with D possibly matching TRBD1 (5 bases). CDR3 in amino acids: CASRNRQGPNEKLFF. The CDR3 nucleotides read TGTGCCAGCAGAAATCGGCAGGGTCCTAATGAAAAACTGTTTTTT. Full variable domain (missing parts from reference TRBV9 and TRBJ1-4): DSGVTQTPKHLITATGQRVTLRCSPRSGDLSVYWYQQSLDQGLQFLIQYYNGEERAKGNILERFSAQQFPDLHSELNLSSLELGDSALYFCASRNRQGPNEKLFFGSGTQLSVL.